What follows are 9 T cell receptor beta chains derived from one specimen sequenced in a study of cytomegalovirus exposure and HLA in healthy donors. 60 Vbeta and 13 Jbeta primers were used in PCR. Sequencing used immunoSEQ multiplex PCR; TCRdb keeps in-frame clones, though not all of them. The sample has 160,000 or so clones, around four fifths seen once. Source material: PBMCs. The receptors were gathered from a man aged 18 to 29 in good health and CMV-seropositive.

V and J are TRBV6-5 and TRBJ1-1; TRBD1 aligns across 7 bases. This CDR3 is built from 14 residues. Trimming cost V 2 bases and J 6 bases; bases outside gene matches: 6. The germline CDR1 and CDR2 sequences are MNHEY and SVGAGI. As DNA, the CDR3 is TGTGCCAGCAGTTACATTCAGGGGGTGGCTGAAGCTTTCTTT. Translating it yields CASSYIQGVAEAFF.

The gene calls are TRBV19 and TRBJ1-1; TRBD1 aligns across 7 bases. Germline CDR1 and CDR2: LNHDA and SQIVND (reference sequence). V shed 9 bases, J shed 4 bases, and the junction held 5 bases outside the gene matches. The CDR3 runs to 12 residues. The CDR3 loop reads CASGDSFTEAFF. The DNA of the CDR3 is TGTGCCAGCGGGGACAGCTTCACTGAAGCTTTCTTT.

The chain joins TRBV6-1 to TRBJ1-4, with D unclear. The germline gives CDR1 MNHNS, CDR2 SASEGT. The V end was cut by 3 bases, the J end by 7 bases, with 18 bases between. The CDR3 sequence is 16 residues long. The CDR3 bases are TGTGCCAGCAGTGACGTGTTACGACCGAGGTCTGAAAAACTGTTTTTT. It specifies CASSDVLRPRSEKLFF.

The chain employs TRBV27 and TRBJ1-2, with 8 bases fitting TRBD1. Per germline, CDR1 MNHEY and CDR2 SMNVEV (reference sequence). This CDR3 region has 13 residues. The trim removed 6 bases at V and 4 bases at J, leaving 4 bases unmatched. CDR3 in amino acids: CASSPGQGYGYTF. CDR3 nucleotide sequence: TGTGCCAGCAGCCCTGGACAGGGCTATGGCTACACCTTC.

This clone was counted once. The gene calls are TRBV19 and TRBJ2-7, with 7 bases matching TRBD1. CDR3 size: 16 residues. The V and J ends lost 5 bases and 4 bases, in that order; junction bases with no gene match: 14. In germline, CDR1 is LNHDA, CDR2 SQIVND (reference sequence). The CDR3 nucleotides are TGTGCCAGTAGTCACCCCTCCGGGACAGTGGGTTACGAGCAGTACTTC. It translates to CASSHPSGTVGYEQYF.

CDR3 loop: CASSLGGGTDTQYF. In DNA form, the CDR3 reads TGCGCCAGCAGCTTGGGGGGGGGAACAGATACGCAGTATTTT. The chain recombines TRBV5-1 with TRBJ2-3, with 7 bases that match TRBD2. There are 14 residues in the CDR3. CDR1 is SGHRS, CDR2 YFSETQ, per germline. V shed 0 bases and J 3 bases; nucleotides not matched to a gene: 1.

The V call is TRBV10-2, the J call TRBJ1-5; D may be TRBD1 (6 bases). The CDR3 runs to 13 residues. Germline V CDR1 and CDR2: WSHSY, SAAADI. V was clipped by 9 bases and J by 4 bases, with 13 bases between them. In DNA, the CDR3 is TGCGCCAGTATCGGACAGATAAATCAGCCCCAGCATTTT. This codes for CASIGQINQPQHF.

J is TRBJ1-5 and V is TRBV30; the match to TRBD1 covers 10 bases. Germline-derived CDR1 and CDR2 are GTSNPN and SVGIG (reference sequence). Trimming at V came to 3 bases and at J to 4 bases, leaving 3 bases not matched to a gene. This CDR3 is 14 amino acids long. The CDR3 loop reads CAWSSGQGNQPQHF. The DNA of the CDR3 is TGTGCCTGGAGCTCGGGACAGGGGAATCAGCCCCAGCATTTT.

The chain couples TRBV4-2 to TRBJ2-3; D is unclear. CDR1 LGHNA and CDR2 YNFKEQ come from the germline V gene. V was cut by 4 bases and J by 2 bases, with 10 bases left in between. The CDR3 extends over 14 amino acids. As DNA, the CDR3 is TGTGCCAGCAGCCGTGGGCATTCCACAGATACGCAGTATTTT. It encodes CASSRGHSTDTQYF.